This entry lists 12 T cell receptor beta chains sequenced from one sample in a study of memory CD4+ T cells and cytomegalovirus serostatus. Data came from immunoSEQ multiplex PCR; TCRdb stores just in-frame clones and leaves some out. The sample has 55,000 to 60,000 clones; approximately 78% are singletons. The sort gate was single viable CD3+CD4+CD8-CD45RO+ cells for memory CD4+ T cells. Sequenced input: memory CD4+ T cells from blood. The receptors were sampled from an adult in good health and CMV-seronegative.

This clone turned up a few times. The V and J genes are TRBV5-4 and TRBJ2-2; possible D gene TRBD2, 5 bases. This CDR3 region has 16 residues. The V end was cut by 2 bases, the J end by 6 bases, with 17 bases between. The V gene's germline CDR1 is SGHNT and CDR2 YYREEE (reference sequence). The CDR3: CASSLASRGWSGELFF. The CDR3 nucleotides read TGTGCCAGCAGCTTAGCGAGTCGCGGGTGGTCCGGGGAGCTGTTTTTT.

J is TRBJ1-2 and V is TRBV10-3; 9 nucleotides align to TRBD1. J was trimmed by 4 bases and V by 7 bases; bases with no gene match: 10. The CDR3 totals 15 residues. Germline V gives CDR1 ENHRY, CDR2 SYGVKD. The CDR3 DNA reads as TGTGCCATCAAGGGACAGGGATCCCTGGGCTATGGCTACACCTTC. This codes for CAIKGQGSLGYGYTF.

CDR3 protein: CASSRIGQQNYEQYF. CDR3 coding DNA: TGTGCCAGCAGTCGCATAGGACAGCAAAACTACGAGCAGTACTTC. V is TRBV27 and J is TRBJ2-7; D might be TRBD1 (6 bases). The CDR3 runs 15 residues. Trimming left V 5 bases short and J 3 bases short, with 17 bases between. Germline CDR1 is MNHEY and CDR2 is SMNVEV (reference sequence).

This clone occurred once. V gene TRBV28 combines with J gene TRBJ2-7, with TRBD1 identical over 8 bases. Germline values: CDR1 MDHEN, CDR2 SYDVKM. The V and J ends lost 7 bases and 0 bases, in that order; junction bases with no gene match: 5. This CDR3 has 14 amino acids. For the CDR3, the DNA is TGTGCCAGCAACCTGGGACAGGCCTCCTACGAGCAGTACTTC. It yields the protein CASNLGQASYEQYF.

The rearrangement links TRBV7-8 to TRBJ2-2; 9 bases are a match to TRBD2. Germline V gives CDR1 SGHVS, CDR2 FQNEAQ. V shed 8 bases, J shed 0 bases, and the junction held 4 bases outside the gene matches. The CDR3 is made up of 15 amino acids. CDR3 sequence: CASGPSGANTGELFF. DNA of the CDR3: TGTGCCAGCGGTCCTAGCGGGGCGAACACCGGGGAGCTGTTTTTT.

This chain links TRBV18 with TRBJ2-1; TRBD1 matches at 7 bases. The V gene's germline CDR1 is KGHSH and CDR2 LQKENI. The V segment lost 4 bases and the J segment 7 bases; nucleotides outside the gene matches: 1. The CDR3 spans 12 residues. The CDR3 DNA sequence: TGTGCCAGCTCACAACAGGGGAATGAGCAGTTCTTC. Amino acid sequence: CASSQQGNEQFF.

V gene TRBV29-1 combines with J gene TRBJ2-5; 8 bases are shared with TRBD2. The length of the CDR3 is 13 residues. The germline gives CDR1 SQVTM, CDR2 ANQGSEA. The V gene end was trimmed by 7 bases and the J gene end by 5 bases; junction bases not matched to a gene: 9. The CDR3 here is CSDVGSGGETQYF. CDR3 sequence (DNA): TGCAGCGACGTGGGGTCGGGGGGGGAGACCCAGTACTTC.

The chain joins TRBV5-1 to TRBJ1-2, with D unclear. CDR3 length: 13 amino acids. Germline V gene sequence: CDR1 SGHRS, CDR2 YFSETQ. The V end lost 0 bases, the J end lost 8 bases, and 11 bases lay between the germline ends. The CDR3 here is CASSLDSGEGYTF. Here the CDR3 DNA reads TGCGCCAGCAGCTTGGATTCCGGGGAAGGCTACACCTTC. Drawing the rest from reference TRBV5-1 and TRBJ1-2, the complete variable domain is KAGVTQTPRYLIKTRGQQVTLSCSPISGHRSVSWYQQTPGQGLQFLFEYFSETQRNKGNFPGRFSGRQFSNSRSEMNVSTLELGDSALYLCASSLDSGEGYTFGSGTRLTVV.

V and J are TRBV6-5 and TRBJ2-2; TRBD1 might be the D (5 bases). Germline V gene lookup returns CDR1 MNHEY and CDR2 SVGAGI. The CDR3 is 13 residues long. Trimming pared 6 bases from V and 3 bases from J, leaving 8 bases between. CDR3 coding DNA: TGTGCCAGCAGGTCCAGGGACACCGGGGAGCTGTTTTTT. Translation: CASRSRDTGELFF.

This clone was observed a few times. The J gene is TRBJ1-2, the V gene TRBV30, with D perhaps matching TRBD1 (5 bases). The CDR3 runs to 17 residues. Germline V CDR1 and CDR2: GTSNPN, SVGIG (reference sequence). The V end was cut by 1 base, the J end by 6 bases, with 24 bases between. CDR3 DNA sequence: TGTGCCTGGAGTGAGGCAGGGATAGCGTTTACTGCCGATGGCTACACCTTC. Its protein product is CAWSEAGIAFTADGYTF.

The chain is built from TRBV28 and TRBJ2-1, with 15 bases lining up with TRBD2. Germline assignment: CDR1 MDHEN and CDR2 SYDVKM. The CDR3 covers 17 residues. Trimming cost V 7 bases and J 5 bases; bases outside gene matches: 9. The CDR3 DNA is TGTGCCAGCAATCCCTTCGGGACTAGCGGGAGGAACAATGAGCAGTTCTTC. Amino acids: CASNPFGTSGRNNEQFF.

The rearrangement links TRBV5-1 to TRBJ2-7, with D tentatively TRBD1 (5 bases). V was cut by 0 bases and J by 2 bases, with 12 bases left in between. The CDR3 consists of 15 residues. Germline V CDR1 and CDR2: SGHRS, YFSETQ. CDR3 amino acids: CASSLVVGEAYEQYF. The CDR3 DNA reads TGCGCCAGCAGCTTGGTGGTAGGGGAAGCCTACGAGCAGTACTTC.